A selection of T cell receptor beta chains follows, all from one sample in a study of blood T cell repertoires in COVID-19. Assay used: immunoSEQ multiplex PCR; TCRdb lists only in-frame clones, some missing. The sample has over 150,000 clones; approximately 78% are singletons. Sequenced sample: peripheral blood. The source of these receptors is a man aged 80 or over with acute or convalescent COVID-19. Both conserved end residues are part of each CDR3. A D gene is named only where the DNA matches it firmly. The size of a clone is reported for some rows only, either as once, few or many, or as a class for expanded clones.

TRBV29-1	NA	NA	TRBJ1-3	CSVETGTGNTIYF	TGCAGCGTTGAAACGGGTACGGGAAACACCATATATTTT
TRBV5-1	TRBD1	few	TRBJ2-7	CASSLASFRDRGYEQYF	TGCGCCAGCAGCTTGGCCTCCTTCCGGGACAGAGGCTACGAGCAGTACTTC
TRBV7-9	NA	NA	TRBJ2-2	CAQLRGGANTGELFF	TGTGCCCAGCTTCGGGGAGGAGCGAACACCGGGGAGCTGTTTTTT
TRBV6-4	TRBD1	NA	TRBJ1-2	CASSEAGTGGYGYTF	TGTGCCAGCAGTGAGGCCGGGACAGGGGGGTATGGCTACACCTTC
TRBV19	TRBD1	NA	TRBJ1-2	CASSTSRQGPNYGYTF	TGTGCCAGTAGTACATCGAGACAGGGCCCTAACTATGGCTACACCTTC
TRBV7-2	TRBD2	NA	TRBJ2-7	CASSSAGTTSYEQYF	TGTGCCAGCAGCTCAGCGGGGACTACCTCCTACGAGCAGTACTTC
TRBV29-1	TRBD1	NA	TRBJ2-1	CSVEMDRGNEQFF	TGCAGCGTTGAAATGGACAGGGGGAATGAGCAGTTCTTC
TRBV5-4	TRBD2	NA	TRBJ2-5	CASSPRAAGGRETQYF	TGTGCCAGCAGCCCCCGGGCGGCGGGGGGGCGGGAGACCCAGTACTTC
TRBV6-5	TRBD1	NA	TRBJ2-2	CASRTGQGGTGELFF	TGTGCCAGCAGGACGGGACAGGGTGGTACCGGGGAGCTGTTTTTT
TRBV6-5	NA	NA	TRBJ2-3	CANSGENTDTQYF	TGTGCCAACTCGGGAGAGAACACAGATACGCAGTATTTT
TRBV30	NA	once	TRBJ2-3	CAWALGTDTQYF	TGTGCCTGGGCCCTCGGCACAGATACGCAGTATTTT
TRBV21-1	NA	NA	TRBJ2-5	CASSNKAGAGETQYF	TGTGCCAGCAGCAATAAAGCAGGGGCAGGGGAGACCCAGTACTTC
TRBV11-3	TRBD1	NA	TRBJ1-1	CASSLGTGGIGDTEAFF	TGTGCCAGCAGCTTAGGTACAGGGGGTATAGGTGACACTGAAGCTTTCTTT
TRBV6-1	NA	NA	TRBJ1-2	CASSGGGAGSGNGYTF	TGTGCCAGCAGTGGGGGAGGGGCGGGCAGCGGGAATGGCTACACCTTC
TRBV6-5	TRBD1	few	TRBJ2-2	CASRSGTALTGELFF	TGTGCCAGCAGGTCCGGGACAGCGCTCACCGGGGAGCTGTTTTTT
TRBV19	NA	NA	TRBJ1-6	CASSDQIDRFWPPLHF	TGTGCCAGTAGCGATCAGATCGACAGGTTCTGGCCACCCCTCCACTTT
TRBV10-2	NA	NA	TRBJ1-4	CASSKQGATNEKLFF	TGCGCCAGCAGTAAACAGGGTGCAACTAATGAAAAACTGTTTTTT
TRBV7-8	NA	NA	TRBJ2-5	CASSLARDSFGETQYF	TGTGCCAGCAGCTTAGCGAGGGACTCCTTTGGCGAGACCCAGTACTTC